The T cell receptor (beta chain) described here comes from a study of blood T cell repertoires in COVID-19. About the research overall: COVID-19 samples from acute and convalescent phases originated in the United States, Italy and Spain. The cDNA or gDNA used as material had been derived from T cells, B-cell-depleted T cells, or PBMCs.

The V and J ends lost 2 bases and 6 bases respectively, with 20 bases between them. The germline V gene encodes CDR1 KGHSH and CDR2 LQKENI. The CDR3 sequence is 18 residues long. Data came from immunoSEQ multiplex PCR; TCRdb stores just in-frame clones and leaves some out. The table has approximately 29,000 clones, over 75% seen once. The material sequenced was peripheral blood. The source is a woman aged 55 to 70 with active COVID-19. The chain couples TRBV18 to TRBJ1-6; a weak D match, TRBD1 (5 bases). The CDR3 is CASSPALVTARLNSPLHF. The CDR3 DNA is TGTGCCAGCTCACCAGCTTTAGTGACAGCTCGGCTTAATTCACCCCTCCACTTT.